This entry features one TCR beta chain sequence. Its specificity is unknown. This sample is part of a study of CD8 T cells in Susac syndrome. The authors reverse transcribed roughly 0.5 to 1 ug RNA with random hexamers. A multiplex approach, immunoSEQ multiplex PCR, amplified TCR beta CDR3 across 54 Vbeta and 13 Jbeta. Via MiXCR, TCRdb re-called the immunoSEQ multiplex PCR reads, giving one row per CDR3 protein. The sample comprises about 140,000 distinct CDR3 sequences, around 95% of which are singletons, and about 0.18% rests with the top ten. Study-wide results and caveats: Maximal CD8+ clonal expansion in Susac was observed within TEMRA cells and among active patients.

The TCR originated in a human donor with Susac syndrome. The specimen was CD8+ T cells from PBMCs.

CDR3 residues: CASSTVEDPLETQYF. CDR3 nucleotides: TGTGCCAGCAGCACCGTAGAGGACCCTCTGGAGACCCAGTACTTC. V and J are TRBV7-9 and TRBJ2-5; D remains ambiguous. Germline CDR1 SEHNR, CDR2 FQNEAQ (reference sequence). Trimming shortened V by 5 bases and J by 5 bases, and 18 bases separated the two germline ends. This CDR3 is 15 amino acids long.